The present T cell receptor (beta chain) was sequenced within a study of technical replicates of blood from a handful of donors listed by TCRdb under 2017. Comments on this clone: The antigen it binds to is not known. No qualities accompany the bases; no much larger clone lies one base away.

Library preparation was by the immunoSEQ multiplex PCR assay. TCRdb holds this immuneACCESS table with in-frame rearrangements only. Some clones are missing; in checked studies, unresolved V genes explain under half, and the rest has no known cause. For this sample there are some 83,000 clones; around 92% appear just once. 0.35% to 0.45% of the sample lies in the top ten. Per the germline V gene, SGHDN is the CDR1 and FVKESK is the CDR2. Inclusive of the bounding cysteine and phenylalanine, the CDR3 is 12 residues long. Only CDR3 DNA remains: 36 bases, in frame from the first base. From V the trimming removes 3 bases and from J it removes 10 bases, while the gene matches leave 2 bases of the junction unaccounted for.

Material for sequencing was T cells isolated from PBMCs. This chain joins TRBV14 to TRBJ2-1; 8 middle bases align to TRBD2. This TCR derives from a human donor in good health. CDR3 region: CASSHRGGEQFF. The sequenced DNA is TGTGCCAGCAGCCACCGGGGGGGCGAGCAGTTCTTC.